Listed below are T cell receptor beta chains from one sample, sequenced in a study of blood T cell repertoires in COVID-19. Profiling relied on immunoSEQ multiplex PCR, and the TCRdb table lists in-frame clones only, not all of them. The sample lists about 43,000 clones, roughly 87% occurring once. The source material was peripheral blood. The receptors come from a man aged 55 to 70 with active COVID-19. Each CDR3 is given with its conserved first and last residue. A D gene is named only where the DNA matches it firmly. The size entry is marked missing in some rows and otherwise reads once, few, many or a size class.

J	D	V	size	CDR3	DNA
TRBJ1-2	TRBD1	TRBV11-2	NA	CASSLGSGTGGNYGYTF	TGTGCCAGCAGCTTAGGAAGCGGGACAGGGGGCAACTATGGCTACACCTTC
TRBJ2-5	TRBD2	TRBV11-2	NA	CASSLERTSGIETQYF	TGTGCCAGCAGCTTAGAAAGGACTAGCGGGATCGAGACCCAGTACTTC
TRBJ2-1	NA	TRBV7-9	NA	CASSLGGGSTYNEQFF	TGTGCCAGCAGCTTAGGCGGCGGCAGCACCTACAATGAGCAGTTCTTC
TRBJ1-6	NA	TRBV4-3	NA	CASSQDTGQNSPLHF	TGCGCCAGCAGCCAAGATACAGGCCAAAATTCACCCCTCCACTTT
TRBJ2-7	TRBD2	TRBV18	once	CASSQTMGLAGVLYEQYF	TGTGCCAGCTCACAAACTATGGGACTAGCGGGAGTCCTCTACGAGCAGTACTTC
TRBJ1-6	NA	TRBV28	NA	CASSDYGLRGSPLHF	TGTGCCAGCAGCGATTATGGACTCAGGGGTTCACCCCTCCACTTT
TRBJ1-1	NA	TRBV4-3	NA	CASSRTAKNTEAFF	TGCGCCAGCAGCCGGACAGCCAAGAACACTGAAGCTTTCTTT
TRBJ2-1	NA	TRBV19	NA	CASSISRGNEQFF	TGTGCCAGTAGTATATCCCGGGGGAATGAGCAGTTCTTC
TRBJ2-3	TRBD2	TRBV9	once	CASSVELAGGLDTQYF	TGTGCCAGCAGCGTAGAACTAGCGGGGGGTTTAGATACGCAGTATTTT
TRBJ1-4	TRBD1	TRBV7-9	NA	CASSLLNRGGEKLFF	TGTGCCAGCAGCTTATTAAACAGGGGAGGTGAAAAACTGTTTTTT
TRBJ1-4	TRBD1	TRBV7-2	NA	CASSSPGTGGEKLFF	TGTGCCAGCAGCTCCCCCGGGACAGGGGGAGAAAAACTGTTTTTT
TRBJ2-3	NA	TRBV18	NA	CASSALSTDTQYF	TGTGCCAGCTCGGCTTTAAGCACAGATACGCAGTATTTT
TRBJ1-6	NA	TRBV6-4	NA	CASSVGGSSYNSPLHF	TGTGCCAGCAGTGTAGGAGGGAGCTCCTATAATTCACCCCTCCACTTT
TRBJ2-2	NA	TRBV2	NA	CASSESLLPGELFF	TGTGCCAGCAGTGAATCTCTACTACCCGGGGAGCTGTTTTTT
TRBJ2-5	TRBD1	TRBV19	NA	CASRALDRGVAETQYF	TGTGCCAGTAGAGCACTGGACAGGGGGGTTGCAGAGACCCAGTACTTC
TRBJ1-2	NA	TRBV28	NA	CASSLVQANYGYTF	TGTGCCAGCAGTTTAGTCCAGGCTAACTATGGCTACACCTTC
TRBJ2-2	NA	TRBV5-3	NA	CARSLAGVSLTGELFF	TGTGCCAGAAGCCTCGCAGGGGTCAGTCTCACCGGGGAGCTGTTTTTT
TRBJ1-1	NA	TRBV2	NA	CASRSQSGVVEAFF	TGTGCCAGCAGATCCCAATCGGGGGTGGTCGAAGCTTTCTTT
TRBJ1-4	NA	TRBV27	NA	CASSAKLRGPNEKLFF	TGTGCCAGCAGTGCCAAACTGCGGGGTCCTAATGAAAAACTGTTTTTT
TRBJ1-4	TRBD1	TRBV5-5	NA	CASSLGLGQGQINEKLFF	TGTGCCAGCAGCTTGGGCTTGGGACAGGGCCAGATTAATGAAAAACTGTTTTTT
TRBJ2-1	NA	TRBV6-1	NA	CASSESSGGGYNEQFF	TGTGCCAGCAGTGAATCTAGCGGAGGGGGGTACAATGAGCAGTTCTTC
TRBJ2-3	TRBD2	TRBV11-2	NA	CASSLDLAGADTQYF	TGTGCCAGCAGCTTAGACCTAGCGGGAGCAGATACGCAGTATTTT
TRBJ2-2	NA	TRBV3-1/TRBV3-2	once	CASSQGLGRNTGELFF	TGTGCCAGCAGCCAAGGGCTAGGTAGGAACACCGGGGAGCTGTTTTTT
TRBJ1-4	NA	TRBV5-4	NA	CASSSRNSGEKLFF	TGTGCCAGCAGCTCCCGGAATTCGGGTGAAAAACTGTTTTTT
TRBJ2-2	TRBD1	TRBV11-3	once	CASSSPGTGGTGELFF	TGTGCCAGCAGCTCACCCGGGACAGGGGGCACCGGGGAGCTGTTTTTT
TRBJ2-7	TRBD1	TRBV10-3	NA	CAISAQQGTSYEQYF	TGTGCCATCAGTGCCCAACAGGGGACCAGCTACGAGCAGTACTTC
TRBJ1-1	NA	TRBV7-2	few	CASSLTGRNTEAFF	TGTGCCAGCAGCTTAACAGGGCGGAACACTGAAGCTTTCTTT
TRBJ2-2	TRBD1	TRBV5-1	NA	CASSRSPGQSNTGELFF	TGCGCCAGCAGCCGTTCCCCGGGACAGTCGAACACCGGGGAGCTGTTTTTT
TRBJ2-3	NA	TRBV5-1	large	CASSLGLALGKDTQYF	TGCGCCAGCAGCTTGGGATTAGCTCTTGGTAAAGATACGCAGTATTTT
TRBJ1-5	NA	TRBV6-7	NA	CASSRSFNQPQHF	TGTGCCAGCAGTCGCAGTTTCAATCAGCCCCAGCATTTT
TRBJ1-1	NA	TRBV5-1	NA	CASSPLGVGTEAFF	TGCGCCAGCAGCCCCCTCGGGGTGGGGACTGAAGCTTTCTTT
TRBJ1-5	TRBD1	TRBV5-6	NA	CASSPNQGDRNQPQHF	TGTGCCAGCAGCCCGAACCAGGGGGACCGGAATCAGCCCCAGCATTTT
TRBJ1-6	NA	TRBV28	NA	CASTPGGNSPLHF	TGTGCCAGCACCCCTGGAGGTAATTCACCCCTCCACTTT
TRBJ2-4	NA	TRBV6-1	NA	CASSEEWRDPPKNIQYF	TGTGCCAGCAGTGAAGAATGGCGGGATCCACCCAAAAACATTCAGTACTTC
TRBJ2-2	TRBD2	TRBV7-2	NA	CASSPSSGVTGELFF	TGTGCCAGCAGCCCCTCTAGCGGGGTAACCGGGGAGCTGTTTTTT
TRBJ2-2	NA	TRBV4-1	NA	CASSQDDLKGVPLFF	TGCGCCAGCAGCCAAGATGATTTGAAGGGAGTCCCCCTGTTTTTT